The rows below give T cell receptor beta chains drawn from one sample of a study of a mutant IDH1 vaccine in newly diagnosed glioma. The antigens of these receptors remain unknown. Libraries were prepared by immunoSEQ multiplex PCR; TCRdb keeps only in-frame clonotypes and omits some of them. The top ten hold 3% to 4% of the sample, which has 60,000 to 75,000 clones, approximately 80% seen once. The starting material was PBMCs, obtained from a glioma patient whose treatment included an IDH1 peptide vaccine. All receptors come from a man younger than 40 with glioma. CDR3s include the opening cysteine and the closing phenylalanine or tryptophan. Fields, in order: J gene, clone size, D gene, V gene, CDR3 protein, CDR3 DNA. A D gene is named only where the DNA matches it firmly. The size entry is marked missing in some rows and otherwise reads once, few, many or a size class.

TRBJ2-7 | - | - | TRBV30 | CAWNGGVGLYEQYF | TGTGCCTGGAATGGGGGTGTTGGTCTGTACGAGCAGTACTTC
TRBJ1-3 | - | - | TRBV28 | CASNLSGARGNTIYF | TGTGCCAGCAATCTATCAGGGGCGCGCGGAAACACCATATATTTT
TRBJ2-3 | - | - | TRBV5-1 | CASSTADTQYF | TGCGCCAGCAGCACTGCGGATACGCAGTATTTT
TRBJ2-7 | once | - | TRBV27 | CASSLGGIYEQYF | TGTGCCAGCAGTTTAGGGGGTATCTACGAGCAGTACTTC
TRBJ1-5 | - | TRBD1 | TRBV19 | CASSIRQGNQPQHF | TGTGCCAGTAGTATCCGACAGGGAAACCAGCCCCAGCATTTT
TRBJ1-3 | - | - | TRBV13 | CASSPSGLQGTIYF | TGTGCCAGCAGCCCCTCGGGGCTACAGGGCACCATATATTTT
TRBJ1-1 | - | - | TRBV5-1 | CASSLSGVSEAFF | TGCGCCAGCAGCTTGTCAGGGGTTAGTGAAGCTTTCTTT
TRBJ2-1 | - | TRBD2 | TRBV5-1 | CASSLGTSGNYNEQFF | TGCGCCAGCAGCTTGGGGACTAGCGGGAACTACAATGAGCAGTTCTTC
TRBJ2-3 | - | TRBD1 | TRBV5-1 | CASSGTGGTDTQYF | TGCGCCAGCAGCGGGACAGGGGGCACAGATACGCAGTATTTT
TRBJ2-3 | - | - | TRBV7-9 | CASSLAASTDTQYF | TGTGCCAGCAGCTTAGCTGCCAGCACAGATACGCAGTATTTT
TRBJ1-1 | - | - | TRBV11-3 | CASSLEGEGTEAFF | TGTGCCAGCAGCTTAGAGGGAGAGGGAACTGAAGCTTTCTTT
TRBJ2-4 | - | TRBD1 | TRBV5-4 | CASGWTGGNIQYF | TGTGCCAGCGGGTGGACAGGGGGTAACATTCAGTACTTC
TRBJ2-1 | - | - | TRBV5-4 | CASSASGLANEQFF | TGTGCCAGCAGCGCCAGTGGGCTAGCGAATGAGCAGTTCTTC
TRBJ2-2 | - | - | TRBV13 | CASSQRGGGRTGELFF | TGTGCCAGCAGCCAAAGGGGAGGGGGCCGCACCGGGGAGCTGTTTTTT
TRBJ1-5 | once | - | TRBV30 | CALDMSRGGPQHF | TGTGCCCTTGATATGAGTCGGGGGGGGCCCCAGCATTTT
TRBJ2-3 | once | - | TRBV10-3 | CAISESRTLVYTDTQYF | TGTGCCATCAGTGAGTCCCGGACCTTAGTATACACAGATACGCAGTATTTT